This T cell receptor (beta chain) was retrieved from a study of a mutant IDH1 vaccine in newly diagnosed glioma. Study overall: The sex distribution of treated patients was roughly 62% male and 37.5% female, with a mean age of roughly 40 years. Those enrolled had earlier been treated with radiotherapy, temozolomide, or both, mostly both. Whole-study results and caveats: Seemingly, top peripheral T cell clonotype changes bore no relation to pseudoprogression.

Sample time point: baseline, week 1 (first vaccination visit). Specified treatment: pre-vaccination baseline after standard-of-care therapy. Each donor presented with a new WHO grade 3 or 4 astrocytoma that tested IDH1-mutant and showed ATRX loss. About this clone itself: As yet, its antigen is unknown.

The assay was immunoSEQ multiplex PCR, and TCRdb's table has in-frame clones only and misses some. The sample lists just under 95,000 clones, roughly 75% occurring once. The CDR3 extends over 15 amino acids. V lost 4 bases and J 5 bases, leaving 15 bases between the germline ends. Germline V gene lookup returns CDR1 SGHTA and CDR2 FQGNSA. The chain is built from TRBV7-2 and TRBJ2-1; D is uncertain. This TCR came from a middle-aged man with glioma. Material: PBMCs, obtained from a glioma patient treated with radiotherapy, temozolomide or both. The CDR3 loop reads CASSSIGSRNNEQFF. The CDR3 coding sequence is TGTGCCAGCAGCTCAATCGGGTCGAGGAACAATGAGCAGTTCTTC.